The present entry profiles one T cell receptor (beta chain) with its context. The specificity of this receptor is unknown. There are no base qualities to consult, and no much larger clone falls within one base. Library preparation employed the immunoSEQ multiplex PCR assay. For the multiplex PCR, a mixture combining 60 forward primers for TCR Vbeta segments and 13 reverse primers for TCR Jbeta segments was used. Amplification of the CDR3 region of rearranged TCR beta genes was performed with a multiplex PCR assay on genomic DNA. On the Illumina HiSeq System, the amplified TCR beta libraries were sequenced as 87-base-pair reads. As for how the authors treated the data: In a later analysis, roughly 80 million unique TCR beta chains were counted across the 650 to 700 repertoires, and roughly 10 million of these chains were shared by at least two donors. Raw reads were error-corrected and collapsed into unique sequences by a nearest-neighbor algorithm in which closely related sequences were merged to remove PCR and sequencing errors. Alignment of CDR3 sequences to IMGT reference sequences was used to assign V, D and J gene segments. For a sequence to be retained, a match of at least six nucleotides to both a V gene segment and a J gene segment was required. Rearrangements were called productive when the CDR3 lacked stop codons and stayed in frame with V and J; all others were non-productive. Following IMGT convention, CDR3 was defined as the stretch from the second conserved V-encoded cysteine up to the conserved J-encoded phenylalanine. The earlier analysis of about 590 of the donors excluded sequences that lacked an unambiguous match to a single V gene segment. An earlier analysis of 587 of the donors called V segments functional above 56.7% productive rearrangements and segregating when the between-donor standard deviation exceeded 5%. A statistical classification framework was developed to diagnose cytomegalovirus status using the catalog of TCR beta chain sequences. In a later analysis, V and J genes were assigned by comparing TCR nucleotide sequences against IMGT/GENE-DB human TR gene sequences. Using the TCRdist pipeline, a later analysis assigned CDR3 sequences along with most-parsimonious VDJ recombination scenarios. A later analysis defined each TCR beta chain by its CDR3 amino acid sequence plus V-gene family, and excluded reads lacking a unique V-gene family. To address suspected cross-contamination and a sequencing artifact, a later analysis removed roughly 640 highly shared, low-generation-probability nucleotide sequences. For each public chain, a later analysis derived a clonal expansion index from normalized ranks of inferred template counts within each repertoire. In a later analysis, generation probabilities were computed with a VDJ recombination model fitted to out-of-frame rearrangements, and the resulting probabilities were checked against IGoR. In a later analysis, hypergeometric tests were used to score TCR-TCR, TCR-HLA and TCR-CMV co-occurrence, with a repertoire-size bias correction applied to TCR pairs. In a later analysis, false discovery rates were estimated by permuting HLA or CMV assignments 20 times. In a later analysis, co-occurring TCRs were grouped with DBSCAN, and TCRdist sequence similarity was added when clustering was performed within HLA-allele-positive subsets. Repertoires with fewer than 30,000 or more than 120,000 public chains were left out of co-occurrence clustering, as were a handful of repertoires with anomalous nucleotide sharing. TCRdb holds this immuneACCESS table with in-frame rearrangements only. Some clones are missing; in checked studies, unresolved V genes explain under half, and the rest has no known cause. V, J and clone size are taken as reported in that table, and D and trimming were inferred from the DNA itself. The sample table records fewer than 200,000 clones; 80% to 90% of these occur just once. The ten largest clones take up over 4.5% of the sample.

These data are taken from a study of cytomegalovirus exposure and HLA in healthy donors (dated by TCRdb to about 2017). Concerning the study at large: An earlier analysis of some 600 of the donors reported about 300 Gb of sequence data and approximately 120 million unique TCR beta sequences obtained from about 200 million T cells. Approximately 300 gigabases of sequencing data and 70 million to 100 million unique TCR sequences made up an early release that covered several hundred HLA-typed donors. Of the roughly 400 genotyped donors, 81% were placed in the genetic ancestry cluster associated with self-reported Caucasian donors. The study aimed to test whether cataloging public T cell receptors could reveal signatures of past pathogen exposure. The study profiled the T cell repertoires of 500 to 800 subjects by immunosequencing and related them to cytomegalovirus serostatus. Along with the approximately 700-subject first cohort, a separate validation cohort of about 110 different subjects was used. To predict cytomegalovirus infection status, the study combined high-throughput TCR immunosequencing, statistical association of individual TCRs with disease status, and machine learning. A later analysis re-analyzed previously published TCR beta repertoires from roughly 600 donors and added high-resolution HLA genotyping to study TCR occurrence patterns. Rather than using new phenotypic data, the later analysis identified candidate immune exposures from TCR beta sequences and from how often those sequences occurred across donors. An earlier analysis of approximately 630 of the donors applied high-throughput TCR beta sequencing to assess whether each TCR beta V gene segment acted as functional or pseudogenic. Donor age, sex, ethnicity and CMV serostatus were compiled together with the repertoire data. A later genetic analysis used genome-wide SNP genotypes for about 60% of the roughly 670 donors, treating that subset as a discovery cohort. Every discovery cohort repertoire had been produced on one sequencing platform. HLA typing covered class I and class II loci at four-digit resolution. Typing coverage varied by locus: roughly 629-630 donors for A, B, C, DRB1 and DQB1; roughly 560 for DQA1; about 600 for DPA1; approximately 470 for DPB1. Roughly 5 DR-DQ haplotypes were handled as single units for association and clustering, since linkage in the cohort was strong. Among some 410 genotyped donors of the cohort, an average of about 220,000 unique TCR beta nucleotide sequences was sequenced per donor, of which 15% to 20% were non-productive.

Trimming removed 3 bases from V and 0 bases from J, leaving 15 bases between the germline ends. Including cysteine and phenylalanine, the CDR3 has 18 amino acids. Just the 54-base CDR3 DNA is kept, in frame starting at base 1. From the germline V gene (reference sequence), CDR1 is SEHNR and CDR2 is FQNEAQ. The cohort consisted of fewer than 700 healthy bone marrow donors. All cohort members were sampled while nominally healthy, although unrecorded immune exposures were likely present. The donor tested CMV seropositive, placing the donor among the 250 to 300 seropositive members of the cohort. A peripheral blood sample was provided by each donor, and peripheral blood mononuclear cells were used for TCR beta sequencing. Genomic DNA was extracted from the blood cell samples with the Qiagen DNeasy Blood Extraction Kit. The investigation overall reported the following: A later analysis found that TCR association rates varied across HLA loci, with DRB1 alleles showing the most associated TCRs and HLA-C alleles the fewest. Sequencing depth was assumed to be roughly uniform across donors in the presence/absence analyses, though that assumption may not hold. Strong co-occurrence of HLA alleles, especially DR and DQ, made assigning TCR associations to individual alleles difficult. In this cohort, only TCR beta chains were sequenced, and detectable features were limited by the absence of alpha or paired-chain data. A later analysis reported that several top co-occurrence clusters appeared linked to parvovirus B19, influenza, CMV and Epstein-Barr virus. The sequencing pipeline was judged likely to have produced a cluster of highly shared sequence variants as a technical artifact. In a later analysis, most CMV-associated TCR beta chains were found to appear HLA-restricted, with HLA associations seemingly driven largely by CMV exposure. The study listed 150 to 200 TCR beta chains as associated with cytomegalovirus. An earlier analysis of approximately 530 of the donors showed that most TCR beta V segments appeared in productive rearrangements either about 87% or about 30% of the time, which broadly matched IMGT annotations. Most TCR sequences were observed very rarely across donors, whereas some public TCRs were present in many individuals. Some IMGT-functional V segments, including TRBV6-2 and TRBV6-3, could not be told apart with the 87-base-pair reads, so those segments were excluded. Because counts were too low, 15 to 20 rarely observed V segments, including chromosome 9 orphons, were left out of the earlier analysis of over 550 of the donors. In a later analysis, 15,000 to 20,000 TCR beta sequences were associated with specific HLA alleles at a false discovery rate of 0.05. The classifier was reported to diagnose cytomegalovirus status with high specificity and sensitivity in both the original and validation cohorts. An association between a missense DCLRE1C variant and V-gene and J-gene trimming of TCR beta chains was found in a later genetic analysis and replicated in an independent cohort. A further reported finding was that TCR beta sequences accurately predicted the HLA-A and HLA-B alleles for most subjects in the first cohort. Compared with the roughly 720-donor mean, donors in an Asian-associated ancestry cluster had fewer N-insertions in productive TCRs, according to a later genetic analysis. Because HLA typing was unavailable for some donors at each locus, only the typed subset was used in association tests. In a later analysis, HLA-associated TCR beta chains showed more clonal expansion and lower generation probabilities than non-associated chains that were equally common. CMV serostatus was the only immune exposure information available for the cohort. Correlated functional status among segregating V segments might reflect linkage disequilibrium, but an unknown experimental factor could not be ruled out. A few of the identified cytomegalovirus-associated TCR beta chains were confirmed in vitro to be specific for cytomegalovirus antigens. The authors suggested that the approach could potentially be generalized to other disease states and immunological phenotypes.

This clonotype was obtained from a woman between 18 and 29 years old in good health and CMV-seropositive. The chain links TRBV7-9 with TRBJ2-6; perhaps TRBD2 is the D gene, with 6 bases matching. The sample comprised PBMCs. The DNA sequence reads TGTGCCAGCAGCTTGGGGAGGCTAAGGTCCTCTGGGGCCAACGTCCTGACTTTC. It codes for CASSLGRLRSSGANVLTF.